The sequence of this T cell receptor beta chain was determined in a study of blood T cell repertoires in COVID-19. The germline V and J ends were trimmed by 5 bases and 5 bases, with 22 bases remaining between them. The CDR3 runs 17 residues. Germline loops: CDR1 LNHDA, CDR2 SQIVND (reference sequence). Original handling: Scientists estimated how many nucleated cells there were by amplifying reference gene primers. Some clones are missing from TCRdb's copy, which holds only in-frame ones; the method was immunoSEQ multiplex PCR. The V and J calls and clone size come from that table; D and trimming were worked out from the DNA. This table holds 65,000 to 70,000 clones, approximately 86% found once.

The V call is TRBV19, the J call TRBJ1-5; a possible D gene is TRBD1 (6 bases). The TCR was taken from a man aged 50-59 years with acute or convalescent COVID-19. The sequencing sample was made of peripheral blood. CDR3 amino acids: CASSQKDSSIFDQPQHF. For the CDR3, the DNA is TGTGCCAGTAGTCAGAAGGACAGCTCGATCTTCGATCAGCCCCAGCATTTT.